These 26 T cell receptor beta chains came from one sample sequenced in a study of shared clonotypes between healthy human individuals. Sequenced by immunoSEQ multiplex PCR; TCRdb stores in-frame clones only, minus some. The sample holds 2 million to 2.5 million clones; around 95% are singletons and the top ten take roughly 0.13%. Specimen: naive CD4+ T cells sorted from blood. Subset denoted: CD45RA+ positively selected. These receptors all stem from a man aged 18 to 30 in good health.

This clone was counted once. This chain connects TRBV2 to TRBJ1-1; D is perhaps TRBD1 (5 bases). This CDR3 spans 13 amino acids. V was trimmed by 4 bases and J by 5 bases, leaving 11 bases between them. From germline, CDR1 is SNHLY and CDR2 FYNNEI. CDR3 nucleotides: TGTGCCAGCAGTGCGCCAGGGCCTACTGAAGCTTTCTTT. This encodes CASSAPGPTEAFF.

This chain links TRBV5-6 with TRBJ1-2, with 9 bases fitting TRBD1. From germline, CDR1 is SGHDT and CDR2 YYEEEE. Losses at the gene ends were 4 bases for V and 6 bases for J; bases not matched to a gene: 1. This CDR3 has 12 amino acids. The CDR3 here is CASSDRGNGYTF. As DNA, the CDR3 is TGTGCCAGCAGCGACAGGGGGAATGGCTACACCTTC.

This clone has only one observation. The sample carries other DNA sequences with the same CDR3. The CDR3 nucleotides are TGCGCCAGCAGCTTGCAGGGGCCCACAGATACGCAGTATTTT. This gives the protein CASSLQGPTDTQYF. The V call is TRBV5-1, the J call TRBJ2-3, with a tentative D call TRBD1 (6 bases). The V gene lost 1 base and the J gene lost 2 bases, with 8 bases spanning the gap. Germline-derived CDR1 and CDR2 are SGHRS and YFSETQ. The CDR3 extends over 14 amino acids.

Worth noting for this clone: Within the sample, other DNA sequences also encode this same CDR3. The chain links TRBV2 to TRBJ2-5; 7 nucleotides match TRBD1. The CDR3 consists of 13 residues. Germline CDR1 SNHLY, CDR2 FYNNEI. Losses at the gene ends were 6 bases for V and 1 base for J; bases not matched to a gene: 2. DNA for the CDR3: TGTGCCAGCAGAAGGGACAGCCAAGAGACCCAGTACTTC. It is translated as CASRRDSQETQYF.

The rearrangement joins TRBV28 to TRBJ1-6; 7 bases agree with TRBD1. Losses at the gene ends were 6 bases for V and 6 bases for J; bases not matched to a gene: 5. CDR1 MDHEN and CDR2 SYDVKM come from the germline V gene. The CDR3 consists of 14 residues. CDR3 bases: TGTGCCAGCAGGACCGGGACAGTTAATTCACCCCTCCACTTT. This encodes CASRTGTVNSPLHF.

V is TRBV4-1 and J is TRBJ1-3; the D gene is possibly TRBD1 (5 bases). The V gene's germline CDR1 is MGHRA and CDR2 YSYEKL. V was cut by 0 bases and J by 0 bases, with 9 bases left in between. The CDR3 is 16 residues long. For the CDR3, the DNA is TGCGCCAGCAGCCAAGACGGGGGTCTCTCTGGAAACACCATATATTTT. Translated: CASSQDGGLSGNTIYF.

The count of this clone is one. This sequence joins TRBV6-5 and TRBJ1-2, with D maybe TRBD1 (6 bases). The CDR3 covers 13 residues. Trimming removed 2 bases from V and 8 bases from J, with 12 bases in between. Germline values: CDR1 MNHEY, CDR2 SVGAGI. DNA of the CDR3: TGTGCCAGCAGTTACGTTGGGGGCGTGGGCTACACCTTC. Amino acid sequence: CASSYVGGVGYTF.

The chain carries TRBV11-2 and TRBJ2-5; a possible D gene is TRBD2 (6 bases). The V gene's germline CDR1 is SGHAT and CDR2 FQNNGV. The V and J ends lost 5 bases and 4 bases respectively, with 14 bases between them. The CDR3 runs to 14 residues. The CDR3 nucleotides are TGTGCCAGCAGCCTCCCGCGGGGAGCAGAGACCCAGTACTTC. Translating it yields CASSLPRGAETQYF.

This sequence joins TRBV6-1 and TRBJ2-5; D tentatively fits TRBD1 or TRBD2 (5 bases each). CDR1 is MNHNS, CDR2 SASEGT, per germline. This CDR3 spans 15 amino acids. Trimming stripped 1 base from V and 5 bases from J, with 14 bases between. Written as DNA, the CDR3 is TGTGCCAGCAGTGAAGGAGGGACGGTGATGGAGACCCAGTACTTC. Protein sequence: CASSEGGTVMETQYF.

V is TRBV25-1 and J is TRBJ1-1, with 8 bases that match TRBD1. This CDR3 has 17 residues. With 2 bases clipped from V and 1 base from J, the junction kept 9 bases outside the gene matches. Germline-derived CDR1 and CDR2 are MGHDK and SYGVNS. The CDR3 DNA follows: TGTGCCAGCAGTGAAGGACAGGGACGAGTTACGAACACTGAAGCTTTCTTT. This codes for CASSEGQGRVTNTEAFF.

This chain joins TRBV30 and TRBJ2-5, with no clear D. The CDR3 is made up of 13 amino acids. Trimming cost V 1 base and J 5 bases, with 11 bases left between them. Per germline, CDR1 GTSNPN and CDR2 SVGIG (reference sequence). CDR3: CAWSGEPTETQYF. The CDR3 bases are TGTGCCTGGAGTGGAGAGCCCACGGAGACCCAGTACTTC. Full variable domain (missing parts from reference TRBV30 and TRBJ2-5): SQTIHQWPATLVQPVGSPLSLECTVEGTSNPNLYWYRQAAGRGLQLLFYSVGIGQISSEVPQNLSASRPQDRQFILSSKKLLLSDSGFYLCAWSGEPTETQYFGPGTRLLVL.

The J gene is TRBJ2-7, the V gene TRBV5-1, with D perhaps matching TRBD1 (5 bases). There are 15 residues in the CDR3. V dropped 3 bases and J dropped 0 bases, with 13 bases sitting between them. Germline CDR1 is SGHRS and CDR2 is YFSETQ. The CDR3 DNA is TGCGCCAGCAGCTCAGGACATAGGAGCTCCTACGAGCAGTACTTC. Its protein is CASSSGHRSSYEQYF.

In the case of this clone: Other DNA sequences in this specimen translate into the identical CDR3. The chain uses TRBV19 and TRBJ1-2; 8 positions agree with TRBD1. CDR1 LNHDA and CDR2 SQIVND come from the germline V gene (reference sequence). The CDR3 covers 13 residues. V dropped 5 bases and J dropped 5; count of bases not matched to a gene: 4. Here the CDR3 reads CASSAGTGYGYTF. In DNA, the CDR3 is TGTGCCAGTAGTGCCGGGACAGGATATGGCTACACCTTC.

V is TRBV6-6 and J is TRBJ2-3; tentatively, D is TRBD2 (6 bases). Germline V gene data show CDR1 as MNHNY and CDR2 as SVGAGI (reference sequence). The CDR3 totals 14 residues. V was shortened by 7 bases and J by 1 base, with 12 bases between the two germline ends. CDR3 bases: TGTGCCAGCAACCGGAGGGTTGGCACAGATACGCAGTATTTT. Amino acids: CASNRRVGTDTQYF.

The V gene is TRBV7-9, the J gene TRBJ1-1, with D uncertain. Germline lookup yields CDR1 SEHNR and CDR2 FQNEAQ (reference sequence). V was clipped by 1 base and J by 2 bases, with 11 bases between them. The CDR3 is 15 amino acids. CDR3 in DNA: TGTGCCAGCAGCTTAGAGGCAGCGGGTAACACTGAAGCTTTCTTT. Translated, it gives CASSLEAAGNTEAFF. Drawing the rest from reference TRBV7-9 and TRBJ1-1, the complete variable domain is DTGVSQNPRHKITKRGQNVTFRCDPISEHNRLYWYRQTLGQGPEFLTYFQNEAQLEKSRLLSDRFSAERPKGSFSTLEIQRTEQGDSAMYLCASSLEAAGNTEAFFGQGTRLTVV.

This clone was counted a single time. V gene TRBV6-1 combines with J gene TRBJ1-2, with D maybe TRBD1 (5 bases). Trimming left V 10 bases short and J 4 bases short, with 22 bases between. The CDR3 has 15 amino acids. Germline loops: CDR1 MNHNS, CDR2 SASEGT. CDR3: CAILTPGPHLYGYTF. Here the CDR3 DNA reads TGTGCCATCTTGACCCCGGGGCCTCACCTCTATGGCTACACCTTC.

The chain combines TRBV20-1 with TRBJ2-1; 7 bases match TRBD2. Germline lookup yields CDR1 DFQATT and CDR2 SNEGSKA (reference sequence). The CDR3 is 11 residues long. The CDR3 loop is CSVGGPNEQFF. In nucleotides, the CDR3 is TGCAGCGTGGGAGGGCCGAATGAGCAGTTCTTC.

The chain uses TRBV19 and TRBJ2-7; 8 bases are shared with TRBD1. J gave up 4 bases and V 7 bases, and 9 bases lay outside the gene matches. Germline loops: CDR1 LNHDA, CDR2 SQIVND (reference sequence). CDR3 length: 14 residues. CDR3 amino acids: CASKGDRPLYEQYF. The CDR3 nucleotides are TGTGCCAGTAAGGGGGACAGGCCCTTATACGAGCAGTACTTC.

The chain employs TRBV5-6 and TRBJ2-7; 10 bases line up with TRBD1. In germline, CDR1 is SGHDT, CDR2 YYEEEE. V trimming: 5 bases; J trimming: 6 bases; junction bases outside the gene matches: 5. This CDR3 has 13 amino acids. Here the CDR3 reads CASSLDRGGEQYF. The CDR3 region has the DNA TGTGCCAGCAGTCTGGACAGGGGGGGCGAGCAGTACTTC.

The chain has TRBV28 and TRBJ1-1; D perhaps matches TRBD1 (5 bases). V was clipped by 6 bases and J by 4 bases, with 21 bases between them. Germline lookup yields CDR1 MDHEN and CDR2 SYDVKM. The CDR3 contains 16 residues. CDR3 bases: TGTGCCAGCAGCACTATTCGACACCTTCAGGGCACTGAAGCTTTCTTT. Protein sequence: CASSTIRHLQGTEAFF.

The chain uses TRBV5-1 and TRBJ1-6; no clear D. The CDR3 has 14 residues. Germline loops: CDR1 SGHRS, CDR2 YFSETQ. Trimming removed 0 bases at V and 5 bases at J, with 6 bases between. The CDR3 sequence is CASSLDPNNSPLHF. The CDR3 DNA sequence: TGCGCCAGCAGCTTGGACCCTAATAATTCACCCCTCCACTTT. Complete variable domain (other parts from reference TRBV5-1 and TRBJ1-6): KAGVTQTPRYLIKTRGQQVTLSCSPISGHRSVSWYQQTPGQGLQFLFEYFSETQRNKGNFPGRFSGRQFSNSRSEMNVSTLELGDSALYLCASSLDPNNSPLHFGNGTRLTVT.

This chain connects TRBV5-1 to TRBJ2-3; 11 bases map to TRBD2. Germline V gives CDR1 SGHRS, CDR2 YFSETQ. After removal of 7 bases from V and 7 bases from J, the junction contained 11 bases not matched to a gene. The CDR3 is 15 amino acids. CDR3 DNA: TGCGCCAGCTCCCAAGAGGGGACTAGCGGAAATACGCAGTATTTT. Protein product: CASSQEGTSGNTQYF.

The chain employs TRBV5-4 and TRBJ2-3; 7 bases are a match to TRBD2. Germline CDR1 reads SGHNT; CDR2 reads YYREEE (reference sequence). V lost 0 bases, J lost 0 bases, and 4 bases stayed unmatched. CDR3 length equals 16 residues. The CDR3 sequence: CASSLVGRESTDTQYF. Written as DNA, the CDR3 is TGTGCCAGCAGCTTGGTAGGGCGGGAGAGCACAGATACGCAGTATTTT.

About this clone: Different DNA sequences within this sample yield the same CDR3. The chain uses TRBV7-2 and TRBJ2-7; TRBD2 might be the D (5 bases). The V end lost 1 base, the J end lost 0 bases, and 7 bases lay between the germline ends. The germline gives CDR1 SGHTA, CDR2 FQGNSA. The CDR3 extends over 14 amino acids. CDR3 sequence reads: CASSLVSGSYEQYF. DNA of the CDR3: TGTGCCAGCAGCTTAGTAAGCGGCTCCTACGAGCAGTACTTC.

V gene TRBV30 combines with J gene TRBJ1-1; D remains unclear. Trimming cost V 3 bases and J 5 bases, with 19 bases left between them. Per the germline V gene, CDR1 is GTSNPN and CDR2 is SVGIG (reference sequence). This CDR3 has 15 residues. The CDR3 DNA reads TGTGCCTGGAGAGACCCCGGCCTGGGAGGTACTGAAGCTTTCTTT. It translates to CAWRDPGLGGTEAFF.

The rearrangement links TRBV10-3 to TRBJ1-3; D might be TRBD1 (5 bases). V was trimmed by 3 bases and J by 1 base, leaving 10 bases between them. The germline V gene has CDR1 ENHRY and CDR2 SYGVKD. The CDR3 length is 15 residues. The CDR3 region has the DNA TGTGCCATCAGTGAACGGGGCGTTTCTGGAAACACCATATATTTT. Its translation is CAISERGVSGNTIYF.